These 11 T cell receptor beta chains were all obtained from the same sample, sequenced in a study of T cell responses to AZD1222 COVID-19 vaccine. The protocol was immunoSEQ multiplex PCR, while the TCRdb copy is restricted to in-frame clones and leaves out a portion. The data hold about 120,000 clones, with 85% to 95% observed a single time. The source was peripheral blood, collected on day 0 of AZD1222 vaccination. All receptors come from an adult in good health.

This chain connects TRBV15 to TRBJ1-6; weak D call: TRBD1 (6 bases). V was trimmed by 4 bases and J by 0 bases, leaving 10 bases between them. The CDR3 contains 16 residues. Germline assignment: CDR1 LNHNV and CDR2 YYDKDF (reference sequence). This CDR3 reads CATSIGQSSYNSPLHF. Here the CDR3 DNA reads TGTGCCACCAGCATCGGACAGAGCTCCTATAATTCACCCCTCCACTTT.

This chain links TRBV30 with TRBJ1-5; no reliable D call. Trimming took off 1 base at V and 0 bases at J, with 10 bases between the two ends. The CDR3 covers 15 residues. Germline V gene lookup returns CDR1 GTSNPN and CDR2 SVGIG (reference sequence). The CDR3 spells CAWSGNVYSNQPQHF. The CDR3 coding sequence is TGTGCCTGGAGTGGCAACGTCTATAGCAATCAGCCCCAGCATTTT. Together with reference TRBV30 and TRBJ1-5, the CDR3 gives the full variable domain: SQTIHQWPATLVQPVGSPLSLECTVEGTSNPNLYWYRQAAGRGLQLLFYSVGIGQISSEVPQNLSASRPQDRQFILSSKKLLLSDSGFYLCAWSGNVYSNQPQHFGDGTRLSIL.

The V call is TRBV7-2, the J call TRBJ1-2, with D maybe TRBD1 (6 bases). V dropped 1 base and J dropped 0 bases, with 12 bases sitting between them. This CDR3 comprises 16 residues. Germline V CDR1 and CDR2: SGHTA, FQGNSA. The CDR3 spells CASSLEDSASNYGYTF. DNA for the CDR3: TGTGCCAGCAGCTTAGAGGACAGCGCCTCTAACTATGGCTACACCTTC. Using reference TRBV7-2 and TRBJ1-2 for the parts outside the CDR3, the full variable domain is GAGVSQSPSNKVTEKGKDVELRCDPISGHTALYWYRQSLGQGLEFLIYFQGNSAPDKSGLPSDRFSAERTGGSVSTLTIQRTQQEDSAVYLCASSLEDSASNYGYTFGSGTRLTVV.

The chain joins TRBV3-1 (or the pseudogene TRBV3-2) to TRBJ1-1; D possibly corresponds to TRBD1 (5 bases). The CDR3 covers 14 residues. Germline loops: CDR1 LGHDT, CDR2 YNNKEL (reference sequence). The V end lost 3 bases, the J end lost 8 bases, and 16 bases lay between the germline ends. CDR3 residues: CASSQRDQGSEAFF. Here the CDR3 DNA reads TGTGCCAGCAGCCAGAGGGATCAGGGTTCAGAAGCTTTCTTT.

The CDR3: CASGLGAGRETQYF. The CDR3 DNA sequence: TGTGCTAGTGGTTTAGGCGCGGGCAGGGAGACCCAGTACTTC. This chain connects TRBV12-5 to TRBJ2-5; the D gene is possibly TRBD2 (5 bases). This CDR3 has 14 residues. V lost 3 bases and J lost 5, with 13 bases in between. Germline values: CDR1 LGHNT, CDR2 FRNRAP.

The V call is TRBV6-5, the J call TRBJ1-4, with a weak D call TRBD1 (6 bases). V was cut by 6 bases and J by 10 bases, with 12 bases left in between. The CDR3 length is 12 residues. The germline gives CDR1 MNHEY, CDR2 SVGAGI. The CDR3 nucleotides are TGTGCCAGCAGAGGACAGTGGGGAAAACTGTTTTTT. Protein sequence: CASRGQWGKLFF.

The chain employs TRBV5-1 and TRBJ2-1; the match to TRBD1 covers 9 bases. The CDR3 is made up of 11 amino acids. V was clipped by 5 bases and J by 10 bases; unmatched bases: 1. CDR1 is SGHRS, CDR2 YFSETQ, per germline. Here the CDR3 DNA reads TGCGCCAGCAGTGGACAGGGGGAGCAGTTCTTC. Its protein is CASSGQGEQFF.

The rearrangement uses TRBV28 and TRBJ1-2; 12 bases match TRBD1. The CDR3 loop spans 17 amino acids. CDR1 MDHEN and CDR2 SYDVKM come from the germline V gene. Losses at the gene ends were 5 bases for V and 3 bases for J; bases not matched to a gene: 10. CDR3 coding DNA: TGTGCCAGCAGTCCTTTTGGGGGACAGGGGGCGGACTATGGCTACACCTTC. It codes for CASSPFGGQGADYGYTF.

J is TRBJ1-1 and V is TRBV12-3 or TRBV12-4; D gene ambiguous. Between the trimmed V and J ends, which lost 3 bases and 0 bases, there was a span of 5 bases. The length of the CDR3 is 13 residues. In DNA, the CDR3 is TGTGCCAGCAGTTTGCATATGAACACTGAAGCTTTCTTT. This translates into CASSLHMNTEAFF.

The chain links TRBV28 to TRBJ1-3; D may be TRBD1 (5 bases). Germline assignment: CDR1 MDHEN and CDR2 SYDVKM. V lost 5 bases to trimming and J lost 3 bases, with 23 bases between them. The CDR3 has 18 amino acids. The DNA of the CDR3 is TGTGCCAGCAGTCTACCTGGGACGGGAACTTCTAGTGGAAACACCATATATTTT. Amino acid sequence: CASSLPGTGTSSGNTIYF. The whole variable domain, filled in from reference TRBV28 and TRBJ1-3, reads DVKVTQSSRYLVKRTGEKVFLECVQDMDHENMFWYRQDPGLGLRLIYFSYDVKMKEKGDIPEGYSVSREKKERFSLILESASTNQTSMYLCASSLPGTGTSSGNTIYFGEGSWLTVV.

There are a few counts of this clone. The chain recombines TRBV5-1 with TRBJ1-6; D unresolved. Between the trimmed V and J ends, which lost 0 bases and 8 bases, there was a span of 6 bases. CDR1 and CDR2 from the germline V gene are SGHRS and YFSETQ. The CDR3 has 13 residues. The CDR3 nucleotides read TGCGCCAGCAGCTTGGACAGATATTCACCCCTCCACTTT. Its translation is CASSLDRYSPLHF.